These 9 T cell receptor beta chains originate from one sample sequenced in a study of T cell responses to AZD1222 COVID-19 vaccine. Some clones are missing from TCRdb's copy, which holds only in-frame ones; the method was immunoSEQ multiplex PCR. The repertoire holds roughly 150,000 clones, with approximately 91% as singletons. The sample consisted of peripheral blood, taken on day 0 of AZD1222 vaccination. All receptors come from an adult in good health.

The rearrangement uses TRBV5-8 and TRBJ1-6; no clear D. The CDR3 extends over 17 amino acids. Trimming removed 4 bases at V and 0 bases at J, with 14 bases between. Germline loops: CDR1 SGHTS, CDR2 YDEGEE. The CDR3 nucleotides read TGTGCCAGCAGCCCAAGAACCGCGAGCTCCTATAATTCACCCCTCCACTTT. It yields the protein CASSPRTASSYNSPLHF.

The J gene is TRBJ1-6, the V gene TRBV6-2 or TRBV6-3; no firm D call. The CDR3 has 17 residues. Trimming shortened V by 2 bases and J by 7 bases, and 18 bases separated the two germline ends. From germline, CDR1 is MNHEY and CDR2 SVGEGT. The CDR3 DNA is TGTGCCAGCAGTTACCTCGCAGCGAGAGGACCCAATTCACCCCTCCACTTT. Protein product: CASSYLAARGPNSPLHF.

This clone appeared once. The chain uses TRBV5-4 and TRBJ1-1, with D hard to call. The CDR3 length is 13 residues. Deletions cut 1 base from V and 3 bases from J, with 7 bases between. Germline loops: CDR1 SGHNT, CDR2 YYREEE (reference sequence). CDR3 sequence reads: CASSLQRHTEAFF. The CDR3 nucleotides are TGTGCCAGCAGCTTGCAAAGGCACACTGAAGCTTTCTTT.

The chain carries TRBV30 and TRBJ2-3; no reliable D call. Germline V lookup: CDR1 GTSNPN, CDR2 SVGIG (reference sequence). The CDR3 runs to 14 residues. Trimming took 3 bases from V and 6 from J, leaving 16 bases between them. The CDR3 spells CAWRYSAFSDTQYF. CDR3 bases: TGTGCCTGGAGGTATTCGGCCTTCTCTGATACGCAGTATTTT.

CDR3 residues: CASSQPGTPEAFF. The CDR3 coding sequence is TGTGCCAGCAGCCAACCCGGGACACCTGAAGCTTTCTTT. The rearrangement joins TRBV7-3 to TRBJ1-1; weak D call: TRBD1 (6 bases). The V and J ends lost 5 bases and 6 bases respectively, with 13 bases between them. The CDR3 spans 13 residues. From germline, CDR1 is SGHTA and CDR2 FQGTGA.

The chain couples TRBV19 to TRBJ1-3; 7 bases map to TRBD1. The J segment lost 2 bases and the V segment lost 6 bases, leaving 16 bases of the junction unmatched. The germline gives CDR1 LNHDA, CDR2 SQIVND (reference sequence). This CDR3 is 18 amino acids long. The CDR3 DNA reads as TGTGCCAGTAGGTCGACCAGGGGGTCCTTCGGGGCTGGAAACACCATATATTTT. It is translated as CASRSTRGSFGAGNTIYF.

This chain uses TRBV7-9 with TRBJ2-5; D may be TRBD1 or TRBD2 (5 bases each). This CDR3 contains 14 residues. CDR1 is SEHNR and CDR2 is FQNEAQ in the germline V gene (reference sequence). V shed 8 bases and J shed 2 bases, with 15 bases lying between them. The CDR3 region has the DNA TGTGCCAGCGGTATCCGGGACGCACAAGAGACCCAGTACTTC. It translates to CASGIRDAQETQYF.

V usage is TRBV6-5 and J usage is TRBJ1-5; the match to TRBD1 covers 7 bases. Germline-derived CDR1 and CDR2 are MNHEY and SVGAGI. This CDR3 is built from 14 residues. The J segment lost 4 bases and the V segment lost 6 bases, leaving 6 bases of the junction unmatched. The CDR3 DNA reads as TGTGCCAGCAGAGGAACAGGGGTGAATCAGCCCCAGCATTTT. Translating it yields CASRGTGVNQPQHF.

The rearrangement uses TRBV18 and TRBJ2-4; D gene unclear. The CDR3 totals 16 residues. With 0 bases removed from V and 0 bases from J, the gap between germline ends came to 9 bases. The germline V gene encodes CDR1 KGHSH and CDR2 LQKENI. The CDR3: CASSPPGGLAKNIQYF. The CDR3 DNA sequence: TGTGCCAGCTCACCACCCGGCGGCCTAGCCAAAAACATTCAGTACTTC.